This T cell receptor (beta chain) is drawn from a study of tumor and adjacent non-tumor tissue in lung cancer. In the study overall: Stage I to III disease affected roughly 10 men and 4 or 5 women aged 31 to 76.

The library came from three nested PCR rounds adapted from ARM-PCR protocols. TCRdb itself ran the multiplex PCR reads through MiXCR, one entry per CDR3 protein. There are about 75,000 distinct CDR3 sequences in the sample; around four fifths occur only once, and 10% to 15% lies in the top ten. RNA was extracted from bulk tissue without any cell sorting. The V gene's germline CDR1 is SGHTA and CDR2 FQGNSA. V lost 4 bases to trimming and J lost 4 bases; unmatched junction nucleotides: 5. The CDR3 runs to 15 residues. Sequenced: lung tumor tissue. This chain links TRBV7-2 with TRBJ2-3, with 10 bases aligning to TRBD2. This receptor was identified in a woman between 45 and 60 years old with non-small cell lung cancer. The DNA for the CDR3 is TGTGCCAGCAGCTGGGCTAGCGGGAGCCCAGATACGCAGTATTTT. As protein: CASSWASGSPDTQYF. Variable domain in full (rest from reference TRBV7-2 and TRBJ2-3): GAGVSQSPSNKVTEKGKDVELRCDPISGHTALYWYRQSLGQGLEFLIYFQGNSAPDKSGLPSDRFSAERTGGSVSTLTIQRTQQEDSAVYLCASSWASGSPDTQYFGPGTRLTVL.